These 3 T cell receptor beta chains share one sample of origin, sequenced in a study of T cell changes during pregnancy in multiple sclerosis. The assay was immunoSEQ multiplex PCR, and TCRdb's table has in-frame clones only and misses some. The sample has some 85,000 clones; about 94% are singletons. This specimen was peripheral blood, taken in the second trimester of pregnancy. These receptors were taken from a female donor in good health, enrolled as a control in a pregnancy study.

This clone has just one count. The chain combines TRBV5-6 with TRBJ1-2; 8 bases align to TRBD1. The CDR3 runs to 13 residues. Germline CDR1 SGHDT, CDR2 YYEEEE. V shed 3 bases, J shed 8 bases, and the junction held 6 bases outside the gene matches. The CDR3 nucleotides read TGTGCCAGCAGCTCTCCAGACAGGGGCGGCTACACCTTC. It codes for CASSSPDRGGYTF.

The CDR3: CASGDRVAADTQYF. The CDR3 coding sequence is TGTGCCAGCGGCGACAGGGTTGCGGCAGATACGCAGTATTTT. This chain uses TRBV6-6 with TRBJ2-3; 7 bases are a match to TRBD1. Per the germline V gene, CDR1 is MNHNY and CDR2 is SVGAGI (reference sequence). There are 14 residues in the CDR3. V was pared by 8 bases and J by 4 bases, with 9 bases of the junction left unmatched.

CDR3 sequence: CASSVSGGLDYEQYF. CDR3 in DNA: TGTGCCAGCAGCGTGAGCGGGGGACTTGACTACGAGCAGTACTTC. The chain joins TRBV7-3 to TRBJ2-7; 8 bases map to TRBD2. Germline V CDR1 and CDR2: SGHTA, FQGTGA. J lost 3 bases, V lost 5 bases, and 9 bases had no gene match. The CDR3 is 15 amino acids.